This T cell receptor beta chain was captured by sequencing in a study of control samples from healthy donors and cancer patients. The CDR3 covers 14 residues. The germline V gene has CDR1 SQVTM and CDR2 ANQGSEA. Trimming pared 0 bases from V and 1 base from J, leaving 8 bases between. The table came from immunoSEQ multiplex PCR; TCRdb's copy has only in-frame clones and leaves some out. The sample has about 44,000 clones, about three quarters seen once; the top ten hold 15% to 20%. The sequence was obtained from a male donor with melanoma. Sequences were obtained from formalin-fixed, paraffin-embedded tissue. The rearrangement joins TRBV29-1 to TRBJ2-3; the D gene is possibly TRBD2 (5 bases). The DNA for the CDR3 is TGCAGCGTTGAAGACGAGGAGGGCACAGATACGCAGTATTTT. Residues: CSVEDEEGTDTQYF.